This TCR beta chain is from a study of kidney transplant recipient with SARS-CoV-2 infection. Germline V CDR1 and CDR2: KGHSY, FQNENV. The CDR3 is 17 amino acids. Trimming left V 4 bases short and J 4 bases short, with 22 bases between. TCRdb called the reads again in MiXCR, with one record for every CDR3 protein. Of 200,000 to 300,000 distinct CDR3 sequences in the sample, around 26% were seen once. This clonotype was detected many times. The V gene is TRBV16, the J gene TRBJ1-2; D ambiguous. The TCR sequence derives from a young adult male patient who had COVID-19 and was a kidney transplant recipient. The T cells may partly be graft donor cells. Sequenced material: a blood sample, taken at baseline and on day 111 from a kidney transplant recipient. The CDR3 spells CASSPGWVVRKTYGYTF. CDR3 nucleotides: TGTGCCAGCAGCCCAGGTTGGGTCGTTAGAAAGACCTATGGCTACACCTTC.